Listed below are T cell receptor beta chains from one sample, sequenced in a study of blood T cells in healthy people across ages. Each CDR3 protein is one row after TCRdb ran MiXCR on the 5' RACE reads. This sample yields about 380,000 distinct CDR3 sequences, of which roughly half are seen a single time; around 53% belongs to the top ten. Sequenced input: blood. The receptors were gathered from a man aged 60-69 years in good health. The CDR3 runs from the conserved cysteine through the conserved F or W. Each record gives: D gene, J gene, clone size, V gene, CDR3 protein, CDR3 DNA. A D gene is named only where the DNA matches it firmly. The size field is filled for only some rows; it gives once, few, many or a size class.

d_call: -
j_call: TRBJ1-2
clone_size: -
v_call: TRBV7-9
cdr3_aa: CASSLAFQTEGYTF
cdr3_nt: TGTGCCAGCAGCTTAGCGTTTCAGACGGAAGGCTACACCTTC

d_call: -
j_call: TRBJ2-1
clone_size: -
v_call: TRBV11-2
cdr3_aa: CASSLARRGETQFF
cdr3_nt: TGTGCCAGCAGCTTAGCACGGCGGGGAGAGACCCAGTTCTTC

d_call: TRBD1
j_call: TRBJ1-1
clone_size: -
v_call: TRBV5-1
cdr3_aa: CASSTGQGASEAFF
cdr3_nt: TGCGCCAGCAGCACGGGACAGGGGGCAAGTGAAGCTTTCTTT

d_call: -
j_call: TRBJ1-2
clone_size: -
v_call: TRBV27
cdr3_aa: CASSLYPIGGWGYTF
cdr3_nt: TGTGCCAGCAGTTTATACCCGATTGGGGGCTGGGGCTACACCTTC

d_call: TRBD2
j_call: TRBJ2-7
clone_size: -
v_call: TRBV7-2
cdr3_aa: CAGSGGLVSDEQYF
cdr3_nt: TGTGCCGGCAGCGGGGGATTAGTTTCGGACGAGCAGTACTTC

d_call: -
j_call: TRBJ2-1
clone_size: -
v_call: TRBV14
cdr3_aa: CASSHLGEGASYNEQFF
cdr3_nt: TGTGCCAGCAGCCACCTCGGGGAGGGGGCCTCCTACAATGAGCAGTTCTTC

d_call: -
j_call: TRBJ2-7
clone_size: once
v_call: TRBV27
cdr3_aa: CASSFRTTAYEQYF
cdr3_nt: TGTGCCAGCAGTTTCCGGACTACAGCCTACGAGCAGTACTTC

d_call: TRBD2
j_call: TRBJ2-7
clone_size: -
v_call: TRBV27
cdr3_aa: CASSFQAGGLYEQYF
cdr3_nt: TGTGCCAGCAGTTTCCAGGCGGGAGGGCTGTACGAGCAGTACTTC

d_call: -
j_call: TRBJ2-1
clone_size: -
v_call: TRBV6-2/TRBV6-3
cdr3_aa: CASSPHYNEQFF
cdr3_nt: TGTGCCAGCAGTCCCCACTACAATGAGCAGTTCTTC

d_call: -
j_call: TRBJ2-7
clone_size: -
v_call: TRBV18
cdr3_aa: CASSPTASSYEQYF
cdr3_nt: TGTGCCAGCTCCCCGACGGCCTCGTCCTACGAGCAGTACTTC

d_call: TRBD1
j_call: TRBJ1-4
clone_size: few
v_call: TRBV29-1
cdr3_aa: CSVRGQGNEKLFF
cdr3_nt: TGCAGCGTTAGAGGACAGGGGAATGAAAAACTGTTTTTT

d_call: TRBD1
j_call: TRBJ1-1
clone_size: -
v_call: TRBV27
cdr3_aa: CASSTTGWGLTEAFF
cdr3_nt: TGTGCCAGCAGTACGACAGGGTGGGGCCTCACTGAAGCTTTCTTT

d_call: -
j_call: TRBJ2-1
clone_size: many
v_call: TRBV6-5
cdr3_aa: CATLDPVGSQFF
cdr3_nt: TGTGCCACCTTGGACCCCGTTGGATCGCAGTTCTTC

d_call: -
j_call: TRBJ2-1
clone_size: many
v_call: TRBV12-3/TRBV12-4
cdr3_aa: CASSLNRWNEQFF
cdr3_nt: TGTGCCAGCAGTTTAAATAGGTGGAATGAGCAGTTCTTC

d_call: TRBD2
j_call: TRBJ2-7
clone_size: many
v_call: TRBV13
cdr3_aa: CASRHSGGAYEQYF
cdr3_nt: TGTGCCAGCAGACATAGCGGGGGGGCTTACGAGCAGTACTTC

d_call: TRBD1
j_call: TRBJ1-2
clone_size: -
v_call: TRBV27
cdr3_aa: CASSLQNRGWAGYTF
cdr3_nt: TGTGCCAGCAGTTTACAGAACAGGGGATGGGCTGGCTACACCTTC

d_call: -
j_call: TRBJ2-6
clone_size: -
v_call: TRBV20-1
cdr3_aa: CSAFGDGGANVLTF
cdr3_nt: TGCAGTGCTTTCGGGGACGGTGGGGCCAACGTCCTGACTTTC

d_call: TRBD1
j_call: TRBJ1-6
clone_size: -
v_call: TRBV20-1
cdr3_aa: CSARQTGISRSNSPLHF
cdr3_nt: TGCAGTGCTAGACAGACAGGGATTTCTCGAAGTAATTCACCCCTCCACTTT

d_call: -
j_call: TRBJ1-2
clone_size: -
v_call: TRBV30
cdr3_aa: CAWSRRDYGYTF
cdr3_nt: TGTGCCTGGAGTAGACGGGACTATGGCTACACCTTC

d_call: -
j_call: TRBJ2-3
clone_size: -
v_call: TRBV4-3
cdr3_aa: CASSQDRVSHQYF
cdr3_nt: TGCGCCAGCAGCCAGGACCGGGTCTCCCACCAGTATTTT

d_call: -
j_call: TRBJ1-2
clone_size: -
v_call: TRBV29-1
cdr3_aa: CSVEGGGRRGYTF
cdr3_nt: TGCAGCGTTGAAGGGGGAGGGAGAAGGGGCTACACCTTC

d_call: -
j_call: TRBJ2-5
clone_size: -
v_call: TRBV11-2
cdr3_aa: CASRPGVLGETQYF
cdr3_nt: TGTGCCAGCAGGCCCGGGGTTTTGGGGGAGACCCAGTACTTC

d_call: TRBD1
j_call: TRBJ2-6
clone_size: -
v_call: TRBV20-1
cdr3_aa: CSATAGTGSGANVLTF
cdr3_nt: TGCAGTGCCACAGCCGGGACAGGGTCCGGGGCCAACGTCCTGACTTTC

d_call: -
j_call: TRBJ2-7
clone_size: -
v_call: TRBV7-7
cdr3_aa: CASSPSHQSYEQYF
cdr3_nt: TGTGCTAGCAGCCCTAGTCACCAGAGCTACGAGCAGTACTTC

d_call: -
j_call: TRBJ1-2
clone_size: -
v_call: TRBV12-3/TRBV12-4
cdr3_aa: CASNTGGVQGGYTF
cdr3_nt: TGTGCCAGTAATACTGGGGGGGTTCAGGGTGGCTACACCTTC

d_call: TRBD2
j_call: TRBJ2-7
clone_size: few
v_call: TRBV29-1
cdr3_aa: CSEASGRGTREQYF
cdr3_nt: TGCAGCGAGGCTAGCGGGAGGGGCACCAGGGAGCAGTACTTC